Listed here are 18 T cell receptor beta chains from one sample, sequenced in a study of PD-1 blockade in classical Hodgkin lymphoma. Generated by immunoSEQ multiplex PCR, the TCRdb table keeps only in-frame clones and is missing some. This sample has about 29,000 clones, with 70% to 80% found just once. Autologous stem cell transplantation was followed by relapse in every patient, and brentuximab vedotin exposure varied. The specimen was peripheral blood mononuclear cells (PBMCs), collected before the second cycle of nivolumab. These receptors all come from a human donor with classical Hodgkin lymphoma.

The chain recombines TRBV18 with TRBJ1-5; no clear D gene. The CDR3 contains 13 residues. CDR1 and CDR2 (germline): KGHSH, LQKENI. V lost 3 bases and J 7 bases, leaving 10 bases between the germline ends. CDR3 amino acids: CASSPGIDQPQHF. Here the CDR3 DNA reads TGTGCCAGCTCACCGGGGATTGACCAGCCCCAGCATTTT.

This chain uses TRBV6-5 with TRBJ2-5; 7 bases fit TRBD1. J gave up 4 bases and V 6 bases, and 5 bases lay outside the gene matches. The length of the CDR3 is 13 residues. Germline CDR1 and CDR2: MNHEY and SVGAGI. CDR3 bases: TGTGCCAGCAGGATGACAGGGCGAGAGACCCAGTACTTC. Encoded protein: CASRMTGRETQYF.

CDR3 protein: CASSLVGTGRTDTQYF. CDR3 nucleotide sequence: TGTGCCAGCAGCCTAGTGGGGACTGGGAGGACAGATACGCAGTATTTT. The chain carries TRBV7-2 and TRBJ2-3, with D perhaps TRBD2 (6 bases). The CDR3 has 16 residues. Germline V lookup: CDR1 SGHTA, CDR2 FQGNSA. Trimming took off 5 bases at V and 3 bases at J, with 18 bases between the two ends.

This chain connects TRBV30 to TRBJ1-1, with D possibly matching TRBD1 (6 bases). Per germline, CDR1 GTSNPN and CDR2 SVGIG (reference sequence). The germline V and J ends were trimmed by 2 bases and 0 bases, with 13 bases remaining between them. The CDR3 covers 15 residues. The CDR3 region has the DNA TGTGCCTGGAGTAGCGATAAGGGGGTGAACACTGAAGCTTTCTTT. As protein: CAWSSDKGVNTEAFF.

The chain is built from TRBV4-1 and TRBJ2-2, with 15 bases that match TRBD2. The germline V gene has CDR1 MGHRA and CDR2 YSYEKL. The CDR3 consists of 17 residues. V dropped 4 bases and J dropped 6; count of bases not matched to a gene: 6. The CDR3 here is CASSRLGTSGRSGELFF. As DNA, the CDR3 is TGCGCCAGCAGCCGGCTCGGGACTAGCGGGAGGTCCGGGGAGCTGTTTTTT.

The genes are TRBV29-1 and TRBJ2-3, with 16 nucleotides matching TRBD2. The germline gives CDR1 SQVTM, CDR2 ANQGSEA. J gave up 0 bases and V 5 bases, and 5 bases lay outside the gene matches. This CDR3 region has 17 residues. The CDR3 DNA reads TGCAGCGTTTCGGGACTAGCGGGAGGGGTGAGCACAGATACGCAGTATTTT. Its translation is CSVSGLAGGVSTDTQYF.

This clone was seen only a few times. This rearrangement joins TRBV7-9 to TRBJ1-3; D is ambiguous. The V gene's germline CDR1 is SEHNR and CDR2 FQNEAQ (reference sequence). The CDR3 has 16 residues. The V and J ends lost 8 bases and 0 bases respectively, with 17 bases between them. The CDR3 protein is CASEWHPTVSGNTIYF. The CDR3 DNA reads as TGTGCCAGCGAGTGGCATCCTACGGTCTCTGGAAACACCATATATTTT.

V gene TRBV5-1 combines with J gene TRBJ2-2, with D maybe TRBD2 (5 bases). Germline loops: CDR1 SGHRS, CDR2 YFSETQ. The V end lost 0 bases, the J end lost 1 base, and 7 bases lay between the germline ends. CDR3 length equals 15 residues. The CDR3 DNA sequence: TGCGCCAGCAGCTTGGGTGGAGGGAACACCGGGGAGCTGTTTTTT. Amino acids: CASSLGGGNTGELFF.

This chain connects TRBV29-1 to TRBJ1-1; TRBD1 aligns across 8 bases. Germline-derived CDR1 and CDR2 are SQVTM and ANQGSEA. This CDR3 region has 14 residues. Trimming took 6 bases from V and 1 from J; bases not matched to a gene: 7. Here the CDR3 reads CSVTGVSSNTEAFF. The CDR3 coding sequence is TGCAGCGTGACAGGGGTCTCTTCGAACACTGAAGCTTTCTTT.

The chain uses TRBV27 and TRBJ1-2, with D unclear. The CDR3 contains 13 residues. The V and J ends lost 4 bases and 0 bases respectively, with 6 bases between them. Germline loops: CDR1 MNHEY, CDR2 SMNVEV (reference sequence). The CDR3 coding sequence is TGTGCCAGCAGTTCGGGTCCTAACTATGGCTACACCTTC. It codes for CASSSGPNYGYTF.

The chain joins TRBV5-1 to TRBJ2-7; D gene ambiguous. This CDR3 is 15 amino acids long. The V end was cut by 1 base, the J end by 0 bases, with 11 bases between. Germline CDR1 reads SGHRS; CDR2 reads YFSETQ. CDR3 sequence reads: CASSLSGRSSYEQYF. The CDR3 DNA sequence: TGCGCCAGCAGCTTGTCCGGCAGGAGCTCCTACGAGCAGTACTTC.

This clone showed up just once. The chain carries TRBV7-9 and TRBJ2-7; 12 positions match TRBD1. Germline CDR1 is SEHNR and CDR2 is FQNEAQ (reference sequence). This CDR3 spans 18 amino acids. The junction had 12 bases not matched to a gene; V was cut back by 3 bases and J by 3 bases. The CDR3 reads CASSFSGTGGLGVYEQYF. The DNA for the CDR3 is TGTGCCAGCAGCTTTTCCGGGACAGGGGGCTTAGGAGTCTACGAGCAGTACTTC.

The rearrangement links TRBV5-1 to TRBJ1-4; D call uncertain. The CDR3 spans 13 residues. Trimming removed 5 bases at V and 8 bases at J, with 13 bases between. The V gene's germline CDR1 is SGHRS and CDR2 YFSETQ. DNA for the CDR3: TGCGCCAGCAGGGAACCCGCGGGGGAAAAACTGTTTTTT. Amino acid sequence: CASREPAGEKLFF.

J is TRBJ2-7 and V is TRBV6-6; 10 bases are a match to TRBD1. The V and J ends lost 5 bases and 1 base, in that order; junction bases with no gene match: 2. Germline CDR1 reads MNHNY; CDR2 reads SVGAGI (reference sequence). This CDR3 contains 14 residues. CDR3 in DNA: TGTGCCAGCAGTCAGGACAGGGGGTCCTACGAGCAGTACTTC. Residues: CASSQDRGSYEQYF.

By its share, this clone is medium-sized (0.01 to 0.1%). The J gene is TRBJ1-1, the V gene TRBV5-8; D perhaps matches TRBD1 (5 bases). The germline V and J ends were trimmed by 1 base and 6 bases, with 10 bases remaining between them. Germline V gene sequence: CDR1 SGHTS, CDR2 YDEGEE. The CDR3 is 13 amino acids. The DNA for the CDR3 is TGTGCCAGCAGCTTGCCAGAAGGGGCTGAAGCTTTCTTT. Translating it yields CASSLPEGAEAFF.

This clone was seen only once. The CDR3 DNA follows: TGTGCCAGCAGCCAGGCCGGAAACACCATATATTTT. Residues: CASSQAGNTIYF. V is TRBV11-2 and J is TRBJ1-3; D remains unclear. The CDR3 is 12 residues long. V was clipped by 5 bases and J by 4 bases, with 6 bases between them. Looked up from germline, CDR1 is SGHAT and CDR2 is FQNNGV.

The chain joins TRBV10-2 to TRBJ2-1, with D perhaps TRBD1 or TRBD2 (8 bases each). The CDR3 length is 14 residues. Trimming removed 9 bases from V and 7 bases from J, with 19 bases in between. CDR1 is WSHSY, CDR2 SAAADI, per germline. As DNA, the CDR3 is TGCGCCAGTCGGGGGGGGACAGGACGTAATGAGCAGTTCTTC. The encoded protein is CASRGGTGRNEQFF.

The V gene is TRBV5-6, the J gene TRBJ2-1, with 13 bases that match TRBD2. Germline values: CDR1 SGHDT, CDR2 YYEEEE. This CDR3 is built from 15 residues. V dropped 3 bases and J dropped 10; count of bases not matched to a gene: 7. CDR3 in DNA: TGTGCCAGCAGCTCCGGACTAGCGGGAGTTACGGAGCAGTTCTTC. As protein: CASSSGLAGVTEQFF. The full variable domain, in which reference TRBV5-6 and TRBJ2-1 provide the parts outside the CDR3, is DAGVTQSPTHLIKTRGQQVTLRCSPKSGHDTVSWYQQALGQGPQFIFQYYEEEERQRGNFPDRFSGHQFPNYSSELNVNALLLGDSALYLCASSSGLAGVTEQFFGPGTRLTVL.